These 31 T cell receptor beta chains originate from one sample sequenced in a study of Ad26.COV2.S vaccination and SARS-CoV-2 variants. The method was immunoSEQ multiplex PCR; TCRdb's version includes in-frame clones alone and lacks a portion of them. Seen here are about 400,000 clones, about 83% observed once, and the top ten hold about 7.4%. As for treatment: approximately 18 received Ad26.COV2.S at low or high dose, single or two shots; about 5 received placebo; per-sample allocation not given. Material that was analyzed had been drawn on day 63 after the first vaccine or placebo injection. Sequences were derived from peripheral blood, sampled in a trial of Ad26.COV2.S vaccine versus placebo. Source of these receptors: a person between 18 and 65 years old who received the Ad26.COV2.S COVID-19 vaccine or a placebo.

The chain joins TRBV16 to TRBJ2-1; no clear D. The CDR3 is 12 residues long. Germline V gives CDR1 KGHSY, CDR2 FQNENV. Trimming left V 0 bases short and J 6 bases short, with 3 bases between. In DNA form, the CDR3 reads TGTGCCAGCAGCCAATCCGGCAATGAGCAGTTCTTC. Amino acid sequence: CASSQSGNEQFF. Full variable domain (missing parts from reference TRBV16 and TRBJ2-1): GEEVAQTPKHLVRGEGQKAKLYCAPIKGHSYVFWYQQVLKNEFKFLISFQNENVFDETGMPKERFSAKCLPNSPCSLEIQATKLEDSAVYFCASSQSGNEQFFGPGTRLTVL.

A word on this clone: Different DNA sequences within this sample yield the same CDR3. The genes are TRBV7-2 and TRBJ2-7, with 14 nucleotides matching TRBD2. Losses at the gene ends were 5 bases for V and 2 bases for J; bases not matched to a gene: 2. The CDR3 totals 15 residues. Germline V gene sequence: CDR1 SGHTA, CDR2 FQGNSA. The CDR3 region is CASSPTSGGAYEQYF. CDR3 DNA sequence: TGTGCCAGCAGCCCGACTAGCGGGGGGGCCTACGAGCAGTACTTC.

CDR3 sequence: CATSDEGDLFF. The CDR3, as DNA: TGTGCCACCAGCGATGAAGGGGACCTGTTTTTT. The chain is built from TRBV15 and TRBJ1-4, with D perhaps matching TRBD1 (5 bases). Germline V gene lookup returns CDR1 LNHNV and CDR2 YYDKDF (reference sequence). Trimming cost V 5 bases and J 14 bases, with 12 bases left between them. The CDR3 has 11 amino acids. The full variable domain, its missing parts supplied by reference TRBV15 and TRBJ1-4, is DAMVIQNPRYQVTQFGKPVTLSCSQTLNHNVMYWYQQKSSQAPKLLFHYYDKDFNNEADTPDNFQSRRPNTSFCFLDIRSPGLGDTAMYLCATSDEGDLFFGSGTQLSVL.

The chain joins TRBV30 to TRBJ2-2; TRBD2 agrees at 9 bases. Germline loops: CDR1 GTSNPN, CDR2 SVGIG (reference sequence). This CDR3 region has 16 residues. J gave up 5 bases and V 0 bases, and 7 bases lay outside the gene matches. As DNA, the CDR3 is TGTGCCTGGAGTGTCCTCGGGACTAGCAAGACCGGGGAGCTGTTTTTT. Translation: CAWSVLGTSKTGELFF.

This clone was detected only once. Other nucleotide sequences in the sample specify the same CDR3. This chain connects TRBV5-1 to TRBJ2-7; D perhaps matches TRBD2 (5 bases). V was shortened by 0 bases and J by 0 bases, with 7 bases between the two germline ends. The germline CDR1 and CDR2 sequences are SGHRS and YFSETQ. The CDR3 contains 14 residues. CDR3 residues: CASSLAGDSYEQYF. The CDR3 DNA reads TGCGCCAGCAGCTTGGCCGGGGACTCCTACGAGCAGTACTTC.

This clone has just one count. V gene TRBV5-4 combines with J gene TRBJ2-5; 10 bases are a match to TRBD1. The CDR3 is 17 amino acids. CDR1 is SGHNT, CDR2 YYREEE, per germline (reference sequence). V lost 3 bases and J lost 4; bases outside the gene matches: 12. In DNA form, the CDR3 reads TGTGCCAGCAGCTATTTTCCCGGGACAGGGGAAGGAGAGACCCAGTACTTC. Residues: CASSYFPGTGEGETQYF.

The chain employs TRBV3-1 (or the pseudogene TRBV3-2) and TRBJ1-3; 7 positions match TRBD1. Unmatched junction bases numbered 7, after V lost 4 bases and J lost 4 bases. The CDR3 runs to 15 residues. Germline V CDR1 and CDR2: LGHDT, YNNKEL (reference sequence). The CDR3 bases are TGTGCCAGCAGCCCCTACAGGGGAGGGGGAAACACCATATATTTT. Translating gives CASSPYRGGGNTIYF.

The chain is built from TRBV3-1 (or the pseudogene TRBV3-2) and TRBJ2-3; TRBD2 agrees at 7 bases. The CDR3 runs 15 residues. V was pared by 3 bases and J by 1 base, with 4 bases of the junction left unmatched. The germline gives CDR1 LGHDT, CDR2 YNNKEL (reference sequence). The CDR3 DNA follows: TGTGCCAGCAGCCAGCGGGGGTTAGGCACAGATACGCAGTATTTT. Translation: CASSQRGLGTDTQYF.

The genes are TRBV6-5 and TRBJ2-1; D is unclear. Germline V gene data show CDR1 as MNHEY and CDR2 as SVGAGI. Trimming pared 2 bases from V and 10 bases from J, leaving 12 bases between. The CDR3 extends over 13 amino acids. CDR3 region: CASSYSRRSEQFF. The CDR3 DNA follows: TGTGCCAGCAGTTACAGTCGGCGTAGCGAGCAGTTCTTC.

This chain connects TRBV15 to TRBJ2-3; D unresolved. Germline values: CDR1 LNHNV, CDR2 YYDKDF (reference sequence). The CDR3 is made up of 14 amino acids. Trimming cost V 0 bases and J 6 bases, with 10 bases left between them. The CDR3 loop is CATSRELSDDTQYF. Here the CDR3 DNA reads TGTGCCACCAGCAGAGAGTTGAGCGATGATACGCAGTATTTT.

The chain combines TRBV5-4 with TRBJ2-1, with 10 bases identical to TRBD2. Germline-derived CDR1 and CDR2 are SGHNT and YYREEE (reference sequence). The CDR3 totals 15 residues. With V trimmed by 0 bases and J by 8 bases, 5 bases remained unmatched. The CDR3 region has the DNA TGTGCCAGCAGCTTGGCCACTAGCGGGACGTATGAGCAGTTCTTC. The encoded protein is CASSLATSGTYEQFF. Looking up the rest from reference TRBV5-4 and TRBJ2-1 gives the full variable domain: ETGVTQSPTHLIKTRGQQVTLRCSSQSGHNTVSWYQQALGQGPQFIFQYYREEENGRGNFPPRFSGLQFPNYSSELNVNALELDDSALYLCASSLATSGTYEQFFGPGTRLTVL.

This clone has only a few counts. The rearrangement links TRBV27 to TRBJ1-1; D unresolved. Germline CDR1 reads MNHEY; CDR2 reads SMNVEV (reference sequence). V was pared by 6 bases and J by 5 bases, with 7 bases between. The CDR3 has 11 amino acids. CDR3 coding DNA: TGTGCCAGCAGCTGGGGAACTGAAGCTTTCTTT. This codes for CASSWGTEAFF.

The chain uses TRBV4-3 and TRBJ2-7; D may be TRBD2 (6 bases). V lost 0 bases to trimming and J lost 6 bases, with 18 bases between them. Germline V lookup: CDR1 LGHNA, CDR2 YSLEER. This CDR3 is 16 amino acids long. Here the CDR3 reads CASSQDVTGLGGEQYF. CDR3 in DNA: TGCGCCAGCAGCCAAGATGTAACAGGACTGGGAGGCGAGCAGTACTTC.

The rearrangement joins TRBV9 to TRBJ1-3; 8 bases fit TRBD1. The V gene end was trimmed by 1 base and the J gene end by 2 bases; junction bases not matched to a gene: 2. Per the germline V gene, CDR1 is SGDLS and CDR2 is YYNGEE. The CDR3 consists of 15 residues. The CDR3 sequence is CASSVQGAPGNTIYF. The CDR3 bases are TGTGCCAGCAGCGTACAGGGGGCACCTGGAAACACCATATATTTT.

The genes are TRBV5-5 and TRBJ2-7; 7 nucleotides match TRBD1. CDR3 length equals 16 residues. Trimming took 3 bases from V and 4 from J; bases not matched to a gene: 13. Germline assignment: CDR1 SGHKS and CDR2 YYEKEE (reference sequence). CDR3 sequence: CASSSRSGQEDYEQYF. The CDR3, as DNA: TGTGCCAGCAGCTCACGATCTGGACAGGAAGATTACGAGCAGTACTTC.

This clone appeared a few times. The genes are TRBV9 and TRBJ2-5; no firm D call. The CDR3 runs 13 residues. The V end lost 1 base, the J end lost 5 bases, and 9 bases lay between the germline ends. CDR1 is SGDLS, CDR2 YYNGEE, per germline. The CDR3 sequence is CASSVQASETQYF. CDR3 nucleotides: TGTGCCAGCAGCGTACAAGCATCGGAGACCCAGTACTTC.

Turning to this clone: Other DNA variants within this sample encode the same CDR3. The rearrangement joins TRBV9 to TRBJ1-1, with D unclear. The CDR3 length is 13 residues. Germline CDR1 SGDLS, CDR2 YYNGEE. Between the trimmed V and J ends, which lost 2 bases and 4 bases, there was a span of 9 bases. CDR3 nucleotide sequence: TGTGCCAGCAGCGTGGGAGTTGGCACTGAAGCTTTCTTT. This codes for CASSVGVGTEAFF. Full variable domain (rest looked up from reference TRBV9 and TRBJ1-1): DSGVTQTPKHLITATGQRVTLRCSPRSGDLSVYWYQQSLDQGLQFLIQYYNGEERAKGNILERFSAQQFPDLHSELNLSSLELGDSALYFCASSVGVGTEAFFGQGTRLTVV.

The chain uses TRBV9 and TRBJ2-5; 7 bases agree with TRBD2. The CDR3 runs 16 residues. V lost 0 bases to trimming and J lost 1 base; unmatched junction nucleotides: 6. Germline V CDR1 and CDR2: SGDLS, YYNGEE. For the CDR3, the DNA is TGTGCCAGCAGCGTAGGCAGCGGGGTAATCCAAGAGACCCAGTACTTC. Its protein is CASSVGSGVIQETQYF.

The rearrangement joins TRBV5-6 to TRBJ2-6, with TRBD1 as a possible D gene (5 bases). Trimming removed 2 bases from V and 0 bases from J, with 15 bases in between. The CDR3 loop spans 18 amino acids. Germline V gene sequence: CDR1 SGHDT, CDR2 YYEEEE. The CDR3 bases are TGTGCCAGCAGCTTACTCACAGGTTCATTCTCTGGGGCCAACGTCCTGACTTTC. Encoded protein: CASSLLTGSFSGANVLTF.

The chain uses TRBV6-6 and TRBJ2-5, with a weak D call TRBD2 (6 bases). Germline V gives CDR1 MNHNY, CDR2 SVGAGI (reference sequence). This CDR3 region has 14 residues. V shed 7 bases and J shed 1 base, with 13 bases lying between them. The DNA of the CDR3 is TGTGCCAGCATTCGGGACTCCCGCCAAGAGACCCAGTACTTC. Residues: CASIRDSRQETQYF.

This clone turned up a few times. The CDR3: CASSFRGQYNSPLHF. CDR3 in DNA: TGTGCCAGCAGTTTCCGTGGACAGTATAATTCACCCCTCCACTTT. The chain uses TRBV9 and TRBJ1-6, with D possibly being TRBD1 (6 bases). Germline CDR1 and CDR2: SGDLS and YYNGEE. This CDR3 has 15 amino acids. The V end was cut by 5 bases, the J end by 4 bases, with 13 bases between.

The chain is built from TRBV29-1 and TRBJ1-1; TRBD1 might be the D (5 bases). The CDR3 is 13 residues long. Germline V gene lookup returns CDR1 SQVTM and CDR2 ANQGSEA. V lost 4 bases and J 3 bases, leaving 12 bases between the germline ends. The CDR3 coding sequence is TGCAGCGTTGGGGCAGGGTACGACACTGAAGCTTTCTTT. This gives the protein CSVGAGYDTEAFF.

The CDR3: CASSPWTRRDWRGNEQFF. CDR3 nucleotide sequence: TGTGCCAGCAGCCCATGGACCCGAAGAGACTGGAGGGGGAATGAGCAGTTCTTC. The J gene is TRBJ2-1, the V gene TRBV6-2 or TRBV6-3; D is perhaps TRBD1 or TRBD2 (6 bases each). The CDR3 contains 18 residues. V lost 6 bases and J lost 7, with 28 bases in between. Germline assignment: CDR1 MNHEY and CDR2 SVGEGT.

The V call is TRBV6-5, the J call TRBJ1-6, with D possibly being TRBD1 (5 bases). Germline CDR1 MNHEY, CDR2 SVGAGI. Trimming stripped 2 bases from V and 10 bases from J, with 18 bases between. CDR3 size: 16 residues. CDR3: CASSYKRRHKGSPLHF. In nucleotides, the CDR3 is TGTGCCAGCAGTTACAAACGGAGGCATAAGGGGTCACCCCTCCACTTT.

This clone was recorded at least ten times. This chain links TRBV28 with TRBJ1-1; D perhaps matches TRBD1 (6 bases). CDR3 size: 14 residues. Germline V gene data show CDR1 as MDHEN and CDR2 as SYDVKM. Trimming pared 5 bases from V and 3 bases from J, leaving 13 bases between. The CDR3 nucleotides are TGTGCCAGCAGTCCTCGGGACACCTACACTGAAGCTTTCTTT. Translation: CASSPRDTYTEAFF.

This clone was seen a few times. This rearrangement joins TRBV29-1 to TRBJ1-5; D gene unclear. This CDR3 is built from 16 residues. The germline V gene has CDR1 SQVTM and CDR2 ANQGSEA. V was pared by 4 bases and J by 2 bases, with 18 bases between. This CDR3 is CSVATSMDFGNQPQHF. CDR3 coding DNA: TGCAGCGTTGCCACGTCTATGGATTTTGGCAATCAGCCCCAGCATTTT.

J is TRBJ2-7 and V is TRBV5-4, with 11 bases matching TRBD2. The V gene's germline CDR1 is SGHNT and CDR2 YYREEE (reference sequence). V lost 4 bases to trimming and J lost 6 bases; unmatched junction nucleotides: 9. The CDR3 covers 15 residues. Written as DNA, the CDR3 is TGTGCCAGCAGCACCTTACTAGCGGGGGTACGCGAGCAGTACTTC. Amino acids: CASSTLLAGVREQYF.

The genes are TRBV19 and TRBJ1-6; D not resolved. Germline V CDR1 and CDR2: LNHDA, SQIVND (reference sequence). Between the trimmed V and J ends, which lost 6 bases and 0 bases, there was a span of 15 bases. This CDR3 contains 17 residues. CDR3 sequence reads: CASRETELYSYNSPLHF. The DNA of the CDR3 is TGTGCCAGTAGAGAAACTGAACTTTACTCCTATAATTCACCCCTCCACTTT.

There are a few counts of this clone. J is TRBJ1-6 and V is TRBV6-2 or TRBV6-3, with D possibly being TRBD1 (5 bases). Trimming took off 5 bases at V and 10 bases at J, with 12 bases between the two ends. The germline CDR1 and CDR2 sequences are MNHEY and SVGEGT. This CDR3 is built from 13 residues. The CDR3: CASSPRDASPLHF. The CDR3 coding sequence is TGTGCCAGCAGTCCGAGGGACGCATCACCCCTCCACTTT.

V gene TRBV24-1 combines with J gene TRBJ2-2, with 10 positions matching TRBD1. V shed 1 base, J shed 3 bases, and the junction held 4 bases outside the gene matches. CDR3 size: 17 residues. The V gene's germline CDR1 is KGHDR and CDR2 SFDVKD. CDR3 amino acids: CATSDFDRGPDTGELFF. The CDR3 region has the DNA TGTGCCACCAGTGATTTTGACAGGGGGCCAGACACCGGGGAGCTGTTTTTT.

V is TRBV19 and J is TRBJ1-1; possible D gene TRBD1, 5 bases. CDR3 length: 15 residues. Germline-derived CDR1 and CDR2 are LNHDA and SQIVND (reference sequence). Between the trimmed V and J ends, which lost 5 bases and 6 bases, there was a span of 19 bases. For the CDR3, the DNA is TGTGCCAGTAGTCCGGGGGATCTCATGGGGTCTGAAGCTTTCTTT. Translation gives CASSPGDLMGSEAFF.